The next 28 T cell receptor beta chains were all read from a single sample in a study of OX40 agonist ivuxolimab in advanced cancers. Receptor libraries were prepared by the immunoSEQ multiplex PCR assay. TCRdb carries this immuneACCESS record with in-frame sequences only. Its versions omit some clonotypes, under half of them owing to an unresolved V gene in the studies checked, with the rest unexplained. The sample table lists around 100,000 clones, 89% of them with a count of one. The leading ten clones occupy approximately 0.35% of the sample. Material: CD4+ or CD8+ T cells sorted from blood, obtained in a trial of the OX40 agonist ivuxolimab. Receptors were obtained from an adult with an advanced solid tumor such as melanoma, head and neck, liver or kidney cancer.

The table lists this clone with a count of one. The rearrangement links TRBV4-3 to TRBJ2-3; tentatively, D is TRBD1 or TRBD2 (6 bases each). The CDR3 is 17 residues long. Germline assignment: CDR1 LGHNA and CDR2 YSLEER. Trimming removed 0 bases from V and 0 bases from J, with 13 bases in between. This CDR3 reads CASSQDYRDFSTDTQYF. The CDR3 bases are TGCGCCAGCAGCCAAGATTACAGGGACTTTAGCACAGATACGCAGTATTTT.

The sample holds a few counts of this clone. The chain employs TRBV5-1 and TRBJ2-1; no clear D. The germline CDR1 and CDR2 sequences are SGHRS and YFSETQ. V lost 4 bases and J 5 bases, leaving 10 bases between the germline ends. The CDR3 is 13 residues long. The CDR3 loop reads CASSLGIDNEQFF. The DNA of the CDR3 is TGCGCCAGCAGCCTAGGGATTGACAATGAGCAGTTCTTC.

The V and J genes are TRBV7-2 and TRBJ2-1; perhaps TRBD1 as D (6 bases). The ends were cut back, 2 bases at V and 2 bases at J, with 10 bases in the middle. From germline, CDR1 is SGHTA and CDR2 FQGNSA. The CDR3 length is 15 residues. The CDR3: CASSLIGGAYNEQFF. The CDR3 DNA sequence: TGTGCCAGCAGCTTAATAGGGGGAGCCTACAATGAGCAGTTCTTC.

The J gene is TRBJ2-7, the V gene TRBV5-1; TRBD2 aligns across 15 bases. Germline V gene data show CDR1 as SGHRS and CDR2 as YFSETQ. The CDR3 contains 16 residues. V was pared by 4 bases and J by 2 bases, with 4 bases of the junction left unmatched. CDR3 DNA sequence: TGCGCCAGCAGCCCTCGGACTAGCGGGGGGGCCTACGAGCAGTACTTC. It codes for CASSPRTSGGAYEQYF. The full variable domain, completed using reference TRBV5-1 and TRBJ2-7, is KAGVTQTPRYLIKTRGQQVTLSCSPISGHRSVSWYQQTPGQGLQFLFEYFSETQRNKGNFPGRFSGRQFSNSRSEMNVSTLELGDSALYLCASSPRTSGGAYEQYFGPGTRLTVT.

The table lists this clone with a count of one. V usage is TRBV18 and J usage is TRBJ2-2, with D perhaps matching TRBD1 or TRBD2 (6 bases each). V was clipped by 2 bases and J by 5 bases, with 15 bases between them. The CDR3 consists of 16 residues. CDR1 KGHSH and CDR2 LQKENI come from the germline V gene. The CDR3 reads CASSPEGGRWTGELFF. Written as DNA, the CDR3 is TGTGCCAGCTCACCAGAGGGGGGACGTTGGACCGGGGAGCTGTTTTTT.

This clone has only one observation. This chain links TRBV5-6 with TRBJ1-2; D is undetermined. V lost 2 bases and J lost 7, with 9 bases in between. The CDR3 is made up of 12 amino acids. Germline V gives CDR1 SGHDT, CDR2 YYEEEE. The CDR3 DNA is TGTGCCAGCAGCTTAAATACGGGTGGCTACACCTTC. This gives the protein CASSLNTGGYTF.

V and J are TRBV19 and TRBJ2-7; no firm D call. V was trimmed by 0 bases and J by 4 bases, leaving 7 bases between them. Germline assignment: CDR1 LNHDA and CDR2 SQIVND (reference sequence). The CDR3 totals 13 residues. In DNA form, the CDR3 reads TGTGCCAGTAGTATAGATCCTAGATACGAGCAGTACTTC. This sequence encodes CASSIDPRYEQYF.

The chain couples TRBV4-3 to TRBJ1-5; D is undetermined. Germline V gene lookup returns CDR1 LGHNA and CDR2 YSLEER. V was clipped by 3 bases and J by 3 bases, with 9 bases between them. The CDR3 has 14 residues. CDR3 coding DNA: TGCGCCAGCAGCCAGGGGTACTTCAATCAGCCCCAGCATTTT. Translating it yields CASSQGYFNQPQHF.

This rearrangement joins TRBV5-6 to TRBJ1-5; D is perhaps TRBD1 (5 bases). The V end lost 4 bases, the J end lost 6 bases, and 14 bases lay between the germline ends. This CDR3 contains 14 residues. Per germline, CDR1 SGHDT and CDR2 YYEEEE. CDR3 loop: CASSPRGGSQPQHF. In DNA, the CDR3 is TGTGCCAGCAGCCCTCGGGGGGGGAGTCAGCCCCAGCATTTT. Full variable domain (outside the CDR3, taken from reference TRBV5-6 and TRBJ1-5): DAGVTQSPTHLIKTRGQQVTLRCSPKSGHDTVSWYQQALGQGPQFIFQYYEEEERQRGNFPDRFSGHQFPNYSSELNVNALLLGDSALYLCASSPRGGSQPQHFGDGTRLSIL.

The chain combines TRBV10-3 with TRBJ1-1; D is unresolved. The CDR3 is 14 amino acids. V was pared by 0 bases and J by 0 bases, with 5 bases between. Germline CDR1 reads ENHRY; CDR2 reads SYGVKD. CDR3: CAISESALNTEAFF. CDR3 sequence (DNA): TGTGCCATCAGTGAGTCGGCTTTGAACACTGAAGCTTTCTTT.

The chain links TRBV4-2 to TRBJ1-6; possible D gene TRBD1, 6 bases. Trimming stripped 2 bases from V and 3 bases from J, with 8 bases between. Germline CDR1 is LGHNA and CDR2 is YNFKEQ. CDR3 size: 15 residues. The CDR3 nucleotides are TGTGCCAGCAGCCAACGGGACAACTATAATTCACCCCTCCACTTT. It yields the protein CASSQRDNYNSPLHF.

The chain employs TRBV5-4 and TRBJ1-2; maybe TRBD1 (5 bases). The CDR3 extends over 14 amino acids. Germline CDR1 SGHNT, CDR2 YYREEE (reference sequence). Trimming pared 6 bases from V and 0 bases from J, leaving 12 bases between. CDR3 DNA sequence: TGTGCCAGCACCCCGGACAAAGCTAACTATGGCTACACCTTC. Translating it yields CASTPDKANYGYTF.

This rearrangement joins TRBV28 to TRBJ2-5, with D perhaps TRBD1 or TRBD2 (7 bases each). The CDR3 consists of 15 residues. CDR1 is MDHEN, CDR2 SYDVKM, per germline. Trimming took 7 bases from V and 7 from J, leaving 22 bases between them. The CDR3: CASTWAGRGGRTQYF. The CDR3 DNA sequence: TGTGCCAGCACTTGGGCAGGCAGGGGGGGGCGGACCCAGTACTTC.

The chain recombines TRBV14 with TRBJ2-7, with TRBD1 as a possible D gene (6 bases). Germline V CDR1 and CDR2: SGHDN, FVKESK. Trimming left V 5 bases short and J 3 bases short, with 14 bases between. The CDR3 is made up of 14 amino acids. The CDR3 sequence is CASSAGQLRYEQYF. The DNA of the CDR3 is TGTGCCAGCAGCGCAGGACAGCTCCGCTACGAGCAGTACTTC.

V and J are TRBV19 and TRBJ1-5; TRBD1 is a possible D gene (5 bases). V was clipped by 3 bases and J by 6 bases, with 12 bases between them. Germline V gene data show CDR1 as LNHDA and CDR2 as SQIVND (reference sequence). The CDR3 extends over 14 amino acids. CDR3 bases: TGTGCCAGTAGTATGGGGGGGGACGGTCAGCCCCAGCATTTT. Translated: CASSMGGDGQPQHF. The variable domain in full, with the rest retrieved from reference TRBV19 and TRBJ1-5, is DGGITQSPKYLFRKEGQNVTLSCEQNLNHDAMYWYRQDPGQGLRLIYYSQIVNDFQKGDIAEGYSVSREKKESFPLTVTSAQKNPTAFYLCASSMGGDGQPQHFGDGTRLSIL.

This clone appeared a few times. CDR3 sequence reads: CASTWTAVSNQPQHF. In DNA form, the CDR3 reads TGTGCCAGCACCTGGACAGCAGTCAGCAATCAGCCCCAGCATTTT. This sequence joins TRBV6-1 and TRBJ1-5; TRBD1 is a possible D gene (6 bases). Trimming removed 7 bases at V and 1 base at J, with 14 bases between. The germline V gene encodes CDR1 MNHNS and CDR2 SASEGT. This CDR3 has 15 amino acids.

V gene TRBV15 combines with J gene TRBJ1-1, with 8 bases matching TRBD1. The J segment lost 4 bases and the V segment lost 0 bases, leaving 4 bases of the junction unmatched. The germline gives CDR1 LNHNV, CDR2 YYDKDF (reference sequence). The CDR3 totals 15 residues. As DNA, the CDR3 is TGTGCCACCAGCAGAGACTTAACAGGGGGCACTGAAGCTTTCTTT. As protein: CATSRDLTGGTEAFF. Based on the CDR3 plus reference TRBV15 and TRBJ1-1, the full variable domain is DAMVIQNPRYQVTQFGKPVTLSCSQTLNHNVMYWYQQKSSQAPKLLFHYYDKDFNNEADTPDNFQSRRPNTSFCFLDIRSPGLGDTAMYLCATSRDLTGGTEAFFGQGTRLTVV.

This chain joins TRBV7-2 and TRBJ2-1, with 12 bases fitting TRBD2. Trimming at V came to 5 bases and at J to 15 bases, leaving 14 bases not matched to a gene. Germline V gene sequence: CDR1 SGHTA, CDR2 FQGNSA. There are 15 residues in the CDR3. CDR3 loop: CASSPLGLAGGPVFF. The CDR3 bases are TGTGCCAGCAGCCCCTTAGGGCTAGCGGGAGGGCCGGTGTTCTTC. Together with reference TRBV7-2 and TRBJ2-1, the CDR3 gives the full variable domain: GAGVSQSPSNKVTEKGKDVELRCDPISGHTALYWYRQSLGQGLEFLIYFQGNSAPDKSGLPSDRFSAERTGGSVSTLTIQRTQQEDSAVYLCASSPLGLAGGPVFFGPGTRLTVL.

This clone appeared a few times. One end of the junction does not line up with germline, which may come from a read error. The rearrangement joins TRBV20-1 to TRBJ1-2; the D is unclear. The CDR3 sequence is 11 residues long. Germline loops: CDR1 DFQATT, CDR2 SNEGSKA (reference sequence). CDR3 amino acids: CSARDGLRGAF. The CDR3 DNA sequence: TGCAGTGCTAGAGATGGTTTGCGCGGAGCCTTC.

V usage is TRBV7-6 and J usage is TRBJ1-4; weak D call: TRBD1 (6 bases). The CDR3 covers 18 residues. V lost 0 bases, J lost 8 bases, and 22 bases lay in between. Germline values: CDR1 SGHVS, CDR2 FNYEAQ. CDR3 protein: CASSLATPTGRGREKLFF. CDR3 sequence (DNA): TGTGCCAGCAGCTTAGCGACCCCGACAGGTCGAGGTCGGGAAAAACTGTTTTTT.

This clone was seen a single time. The genes are TRBV27 and TRBJ1-4; a weak D match, TRBD1 (6 bases). Germline CDR1 reads MNHEY; CDR2 reads SMNVEV (reference sequence). V shed 5 bases and J shed 3 bases, with 16 bases lying between them. The CDR3 totals 16 residues. The CDR3 bases are TGTGCCAGCAGTCCACTCCCAGGGGCGTCTAATGAAAAACTGTTTTTT. It codes for CASSPLPGASNEKLFF.

The chain has TRBV7-2 and TRBJ2-3, with 12 bases fitting TRBD2. Trimming cost V 1 base and J 2 bases; bases outside gene matches: 7. Germline V gives CDR1 SGHTA, CDR2 FQGNSA. This CDR3 is built from 18 residues. The CDR3 bases are TGTGCCAGCAGCTTAGAGTATGGGACTAGCGGGTCCACAGATACGCAGTATTTT. Amino acids: CASSLEYGTSGSTDTQYF.

This clone was seen more than once but under ten times. The genes are TRBV27 and TRBJ1-4; D unresolved. The CDR3 is 15 residues long. Germline V gene sequence: CDR1 MNHEY, CDR2 SMNVEV (reference sequence). Trimming shortened V by 6 bases and J by 0 bases, and 11 bases separated the two germline ends. For the CDR3, the DNA is TGTGCCAGCAGCCGCCGTGGCGCAACTAATGAAAAACTGTTTTTT. It specifies CASSRRGATNEKLFF. Full variable domain (outside the CDR3, taken from reference TRBV27 and TRBJ1-4): EAQVTQNPRYLITVTGKKLTVTCSQNMNHEYMSWYRQDPGLGLRQIYYSMNVEVTDKGDVPEGYKVSRKEKRNFPLILESPSPNQTSLYFCASSRRGATNEKLFFGSGTQLSVL.

The chain couples TRBV7-9 to TRBJ2-7; D not certain. The CDR3 has 16 amino acids. CDR1 SEHNR and CDR2 FQNEAQ come from the germline V gene (reference sequence). With 4 bases removed from V and 3 bases from J, the gap between germline ends came to 19 bases. The chain's CDR3 is CASSSPNSASSYEQYF. The CDR3, as DNA: TGTGCCAGCAGCTCTCCCAATTCGGCCAGCAGCTACGAGCAGTACTTC.

The V call is TRBV28, the J call TRBJ1-2; D gene unclear. The CDR3 extends over 15 amino acids. Germline lookup yields CDR1 MDHEN and CDR2 SYDVKM. Trimming took off 3 bases at V and 0 bases at J, with 11 bases between the two ends. The CDR3 region is CASSLSELANYGYTF. The DNA for the CDR3 is TGTGCCAGCAGTTTGTCAGAGCTTGCTAACTATGGCTACACCTTC.

As regards this clone: Other DNA sequences in the same sample also yield this CDR3. The chain links TRBV28 to TRBJ1-5; 8 bases are shared with TRBD1. With V trimmed by 2 bases and J by 6 bases, 3 bases remained unmatched. This CDR3 spans 14 amino acids. Germline assignment: CDR1 MDHEN and CDR2 SYDVKM. The chain's CDR3 is CASSLGQGAQPQHF. In DNA form, the CDR3 reads TGTGCCAGCAGTTTAGGCCAGGGGGCTCAGCCCCAGCATTTT.

The genes are TRBV4-2 and TRBJ2-1, with D possibly matching TRBD1 (7 bases). The CDR3 has 15 amino acids. Trimming left V 1 base short and J 9 bases short, with 16 bases between. CDR1 is LGHNA, CDR2 YNFKEQ, per germline. The CDR3 reads CASSQGQGGSIEQFF. In nucleotides, the CDR3 is TGTGCCAGCAGCCAAGGTCAGGGGGGTTCCATTGAGCAGTTCTTC.

The rearrangement links TRBV28 to TRBJ2-4, with 10 bases matching TRBD1. The germline gives CDR1 MDHEN, CDR2 SYDVKM. The CDR3 has 16 amino acids. Unmatched junction bases numbered 5, after V lost 6 bases and J lost 0 bases. CDR3 sequence reads: CASSGTGVLAKNIQYF. The CDR3 region has the DNA TGTGCCAGCAGCGGGACAGGGGTATTAGCCAAAAACATTCAGTACTTC.